This T cell receptor beta chain originates from a study of T cells after posttransplantation cyclophosphamide. Study results and limitations: Skin or GI-infiltrating T cells shared few TRB sequences with blood. Recipient CMV seropositivity and CMV reactivation strongly tracked TRB clonality. Donor-recipient repertoire similarity was low at 1-2 months, rising over year one.

Repertoires were generated with immunoSEQ multiplex PCR, while TCRdb's copy carries only in-frame clones and drops some. Of about 19,000 clones detected, around 90% appear once; the ten largest clones hold roughly 6.6%. A single count supports this clone. Its specificity is unknown. A marrow graft followed busulfan-fludarabine conditioning, with cyclophosphamide on days +3 and +4. This CDR3 has 15 residues. The V gene lost 5 bases and the J gene lost 0 bases, with 13 bases spanning the gap. CDR1 SGHRS and CDR2 YFSETQ come from the germline V gene. The V and J genes are TRBV5-1 and TRBJ2-3, with D perhaps matching TRBD1 (6 bases). Sequencing used PBMCs, obtained after allogeneic stem cell transplant with posttransplant cyclophosphamide. This TCR came from a female patient aged 40 to 50 who received an allogeneic stem cell transplant from a related donor, was CMV-positive, and had no GVHD. These T cells may partly come from the graft donor. Written as DNA, the CDR3 is TGCGCCAGCAGTTGGACAGTACAGAGCACAGATACGCAGTATTTT. Encoded protein: CASSWTVQSTDTQYF.